The rows below give T cell receptor beta chains drawn from one sample of a study of T cell responses to AZD1222 COVID-19 vaccine. Profiling relied on immunoSEQ multiplex PCR, and the TCRdb table lists in-frame clones only, not all of them. The sample comprises 75,000 to 100,000 clones, 88% of which are singletons, and 4.5% to 6% rests with the top ten. The sequenced sample was peripheral blood, obtained on day 0 of AZD1222 vaccination. Receptors were obtained from an adult in good health. Both conserved end residues are part of each CDR3. The D gene is left open where the match is weak. Some rows have no size entry. The others give once, few or many, or a class for an expanded clone.

clone_size	cdr3_length	d_call	v_call	j_call	cdr3_aa	cdr3_nt
.	14	TRBD2	TRBV6-1	TRBJ2-7	CASREAGTSYEQYF	TGTGCCAGCAGGGAAGCGGGAACATCCTACGAGCAGTACTTC
.	14	.	TRBV5-5	TRBJ1-1	CASSWGLGNTEAFF	TGTGCCAGCAGCTGGGGACTCGGGAACACTGAAGCTTTCTTT
once	11	.	TRBV29-1	TRBJ2-5	CSVGGRETQYF	TGCAGCGTTGGGGGGAGGGAGACCCAGTACTTC
.	16	TRBD2	TRBV18	TRBJ2-7	CASSPPNALADYEQYF	TGTGCCAGCTCACCACCAAACGCACTAGCGGACTACGAGCAGTACTTC
.	14	.	TRBV5-1	TRBJ1-1	CASSVKQGNTEAFF	TGCGCCAGCAGCGTAAAGCAGGGGAACACTGAAGCTTTCTTT
.	11	.	TRBV2	TRBJ2-1	CASMAPAEQFF	TGTGCCAGCATGGCACCCGCTGAGCAGTTCTTC
.	15	.	TRBV18	TRBJ2-7	CASSPEKGTTYEQYF	TGTGCCAGCTCACCCGAGAAGGGCACCACCTACGAGCAGTACTTC
.	12	TRBD1	TRBV7-2	TRBJ1-1	CASSMRQGGAFF	TGTGCCAGCAGCATGAGACAGGGTGGCGCTTTCTTT
.	14	.	TRBV19	TRBJ2-7	CASSTGQKLYEQYF	TGTGCCAGTAGTACGGGACAAAAGCTCTACGAGCAGTACTTC
once	16	.	TRBV6-5	TRBJ1-3	CASSSRAGSSGNTIYF	TGTGCCAGCAGTTCACGGGCAGGGAGCTCTGGAAACACCATATATTTT
.	13	.	TRBV7-9	TRBJ2-3	CASSYSGADTQYF	TGTGCCAGCAGCTATAGCGGCGCAGATACGCAGTATTTT
.	15	TRBD2	TRBV19	TRBJ2-2	CASSTSGTMTGELFF	TGTGCCAGTAGTACGTCCGGGACTATGACCGGGGAGCTGTTTTTT
.	14	.	TRBV7-3	TRBJ2-2	CASSPFRRTGELFF	TGTGCCAGCAGCCCCTTTCGCCGAACCGGGGAGCTGTTTTTT
.	15	.	TRBV7-6	TRBJ2-5	CASSLPGFSQETQYF	TGTGCCAGCAGCTTACCGGGATTTTCCCAAGAGACCCAGTACTTC
.	14	.	TRBV6-4	TRBJ2-6	CASSDNSGANVLTF	TGTGCCAGCAGTGACAACTCTGGGGCCAACGTCCTGACTTTC
.	17	TRBD1	TRBV19	TRBJ1-5	CASSIEPGQGRNQPQHF	TGTGCCAGTAGTATCGAACCGGGACAGGGCAGGAATCAGCCCCAGCATTTT
.	16	.	TRBV12-5	TRBJ1-3	CASAQDASSSGNTIYF	TGTGCTAGTGCACAAGACGCGTCCAGCTCTGGAAACACCATATATTTT
.	14	.	TRBV7-2	TRBJ2-7	CASSLNNFPYEQYF	TGTGCCAGCAGCTTAAATAACTTTCCCTACGAGCAGTACTTC
.	13	.	TRBV28	TRBJ1-5	CASSQETDQPQHF	TGTGCCAGCAGTCAAGAGACCGATCAGCCCCAGCATTTT
.	15	TRBD1	TRBV9	TRBJ1-1	CASSVVGGANTEAFF	TGTGCCAGCAGCGTAGTAGGGGGCGCGAACACTGAAGCTTTCTTT
.	11	.	TRBV28	TRBJ1-4	CASSLGEKLFF	TGTGCCAGCAGTCTTGGGGAAAAACTGTTTTTT
.	14	.	TRBV4-1	TRBJ2-5	CASSQGTNQETQYF	TGCGCCAGCAGCCAAGGGACTAATCAAGAGACCCAGTACTTC
.	15	TRBD1	TRBV19	TRBJ1-2	CASSTQGTGRYGYTF	TGTGCCAGTAGTACGCAAGGGACAGGACGGTATGGCTACACCTTC
.	15	.	TRBV3-1/TRBV3-2	TRBJ1-4	CASSPRGGPNEKLFF	TGTGCCAGCAGCCCTAGGGGTGGGCCTAATGAAAAACTGTTTTTT
.	15	.	TRBV5-6	TRBJ2-5	CASSLGFRGQETQYF	TGTGCCAGCAGCTTAGGCTTCAGGGGACAAGAGACCCAGTACTTC
.	15	TRBD2	TRBV24-1	TRBJ2-3	CATAPTSGKSDTQYF	TGTGCCACCGCCCCGACTAGCGGGAAATCAGATACGCAGTATTTT
once	16	TRBD2	TRBV7-2	TRBJ2-2	CASSLVAGDYTGELFF	TGTGCCAGCAGCTTAGTAGCGGGGGATTACACCGGGGAGCTGTTTTTT
.	16	.	TRBV3-1/TRBV3-2	TRBJ1-1	CASRGSPGHTGAEAFF	TGTGCCAGCAGGGGATCTCCGGGACATACTGGCGCTGAAGCTTTCTTT
.	15	.	TRBV6-1	TRBJ1-5	CASSDRGSSNQPQHF	TGTGCCAGCAGTGATCGGGGTTCTAGCAATCAGCCCCAGCATTTT
.	13	.	TRBV6-1	TRBJ1-2	CASSEGGWYGYTF	TGTGCCAGCAGTGAAGGAGGTTGGTATGGCTACACCTTC
.	13	.	TRBV5-1	TRBJ2-1	CASSLASYNEQFF	TGCGCCAGCAGTCTAGCGTCCTACAATGAGCAGTTCTTC
.	16	.	TRBV28	TRBJ1-1	CASISPGRARNTEAFF	TGTGCCAGCATCTCCCCGGGCAGGGCCCGGAACACTGAAGCTTTCTTT
.	13	.	TRBV4-3	TRBJ2-5	CASSQDLAETQYF	TGCGCCAGCAGCCAAGATCTTGCAGAGACCCAGTACTTC
.	15	.	TRBV15	TRBJ2-3	CATSRDLGQTDTQYF	TGTGCCACCAGCAGAGATCTAGGACAGACAGATACGCAGTATTTT
once	15	.	TRBV7-2	TRBJ1-1	CASSFGTALNTEAFF	TGTGCCAGCAGCTTTGGGACGGCTCTGAACACTGAAGCTTTCTTT
.	15	.	TRBV5-1	TRBJ1-5	CASSLGSYSNQPQHF	TGCGCCAGCAGCTTAGGGAGCTATAGCAATCAGCCCCAGCATTTT
.	17	.	TRBV19	TRBJ1-5	CASSLKRQGDGNQPQHF	TGTGCCAGTAGTCTTAAGCGTCAGGGTGATGGCAATCAGCCCCAGCATTTT
.	12	.	TRBV27	TRBJ2-2	CASTGNTGELFF	TGTGCCAGCACAGGAAACACCGGGGAGCTGTTTTTT
.	14	TRBD2	TRBV6-2/TRBV6-3	TRBJ2-7	CASSSLAGEYEQYF	TGTGCCAGCAGTTCTCTAGCGGGCGAATACGAGCAGTACTTC
once	13	.	TRBV6-2/TRBV6-3	TRBJ2-1	CASSYSGVHEQFF	TGTGCCAGCAGTTACTCGGGGGTCCATGAGCAGTTCTTC
.	14	.	TRBV7-9	TRBJ1-3	CASSLSRLGNTIYF	TGTGCCAGCAGCCTTAGTCGTTTGGGAAACACCATATATTTT
.	13	.	TRBV24-1	TRBJ1-5	CATSPDSYQPQHF	TGTGCCACCAGTCCAGACAGTTATCAGCCCCAGCATTTT